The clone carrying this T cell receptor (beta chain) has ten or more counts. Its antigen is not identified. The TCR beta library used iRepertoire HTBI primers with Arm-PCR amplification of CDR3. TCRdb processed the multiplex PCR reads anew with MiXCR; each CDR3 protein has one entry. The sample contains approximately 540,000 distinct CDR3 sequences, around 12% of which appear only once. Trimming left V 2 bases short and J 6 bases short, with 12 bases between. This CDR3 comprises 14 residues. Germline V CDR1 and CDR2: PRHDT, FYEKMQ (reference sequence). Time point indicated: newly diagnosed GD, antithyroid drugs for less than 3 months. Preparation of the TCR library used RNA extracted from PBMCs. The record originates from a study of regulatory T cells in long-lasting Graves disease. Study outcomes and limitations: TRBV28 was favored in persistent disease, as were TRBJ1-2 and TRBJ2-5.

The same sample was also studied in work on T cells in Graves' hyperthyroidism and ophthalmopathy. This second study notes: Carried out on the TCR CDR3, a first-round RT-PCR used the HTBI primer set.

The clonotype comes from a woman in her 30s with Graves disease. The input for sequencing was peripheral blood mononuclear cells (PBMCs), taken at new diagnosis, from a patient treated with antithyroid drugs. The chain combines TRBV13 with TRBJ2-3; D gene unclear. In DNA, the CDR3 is TGTGCCAGCAGCTTACGAATGAATGGGGATACGCAGTATTTT. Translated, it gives CASSLRMNGDTQYF. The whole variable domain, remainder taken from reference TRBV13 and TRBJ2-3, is AAGVIQSPRHLIKEKRETATLKCYPIPRHDTVYWYQQGPGQDPQFLISFYEKMQSDKGSIPDRFSAQQFSDYHSELNMSSLELGDSALYFCASSLRMNGDTQYFGPGTRLTVL.